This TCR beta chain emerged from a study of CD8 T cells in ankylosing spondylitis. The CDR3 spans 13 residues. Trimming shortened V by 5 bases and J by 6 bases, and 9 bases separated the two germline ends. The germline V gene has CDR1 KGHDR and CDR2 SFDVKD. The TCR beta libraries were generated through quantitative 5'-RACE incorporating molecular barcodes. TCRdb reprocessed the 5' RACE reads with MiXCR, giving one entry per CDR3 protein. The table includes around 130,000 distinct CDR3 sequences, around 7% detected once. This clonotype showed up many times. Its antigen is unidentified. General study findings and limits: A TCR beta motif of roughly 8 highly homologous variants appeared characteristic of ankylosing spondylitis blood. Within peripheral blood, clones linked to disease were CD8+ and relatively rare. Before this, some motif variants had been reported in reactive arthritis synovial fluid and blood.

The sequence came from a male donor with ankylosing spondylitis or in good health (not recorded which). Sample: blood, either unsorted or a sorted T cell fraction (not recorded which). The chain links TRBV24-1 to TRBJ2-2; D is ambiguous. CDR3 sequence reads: CATSVQAPGELFF. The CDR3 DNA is TGTGCCACCAGTGTCCAGGCTCCCGGGGAGCTGTTTTTT.